This T cell receptor (beta chain) was retrieved from a study of Ad26.COV2.S vaccination and SARS-CoV-2 variants. TCRdb's table, derived via immunoSEQ multiplex PCR, lists solely in-frame clones and lacks some. The sample holds hundreds of thousands of clones, around 87% seen once. This sample's treatment: around 19 received Ad26.COV2.S at low or high dose, single or two shots; 5 received placebo; per-sample allocation not given. Day 63 after the first injection of vaccine or placebo was the sampling time. The shot given was an Ad26 vector that makes Wuhan-strain SARS-CoV-2 spike. On this clone itself: What it recognizes is unknown.

Study-wide results and limits: Spike-specific TCR breadth was greater in vaccine than placebo recipients.

The source of this sequence is a person aged 18 to 65 who received the Ad26.COV2.S COVID-19 vaccine or a placebo. The sample in question was peripheral blood, obtained in a trial of Ad26.COV2.S vaccine versus placebo.

CDR3 DNA sequence: TGTGCCAGCTCACCACGTTTAACGACAGGGGTTACGTACGAGCAGTACTTC. Amino acid sequence: CASSPRLTTGVTYEQYF. This chain joins TRBV18 and TRBJ2-7; TRBD1 aligns across 8 bases. Germline CDR1 is KGHSH and CDR2 is LQKENI. V lost 1 base and J lost 4; bases outside the gene matches: 12. This CDR3 has 17 amino acids.